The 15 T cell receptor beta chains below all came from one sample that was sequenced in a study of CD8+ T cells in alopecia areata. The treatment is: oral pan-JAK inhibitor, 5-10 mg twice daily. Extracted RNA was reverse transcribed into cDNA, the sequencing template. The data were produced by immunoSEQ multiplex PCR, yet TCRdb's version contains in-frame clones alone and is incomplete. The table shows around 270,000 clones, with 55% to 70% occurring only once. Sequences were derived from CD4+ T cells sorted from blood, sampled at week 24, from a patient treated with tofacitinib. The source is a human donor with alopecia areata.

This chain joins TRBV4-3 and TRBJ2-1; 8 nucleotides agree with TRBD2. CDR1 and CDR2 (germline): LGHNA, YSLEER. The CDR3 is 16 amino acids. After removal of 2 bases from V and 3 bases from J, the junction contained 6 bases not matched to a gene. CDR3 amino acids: CASSQTTSGFYNEQFF. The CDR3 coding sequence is TGCGCCAGCAGCCAAACCACTAGCGGATTCTACAATGAGCAGTTCTTC.

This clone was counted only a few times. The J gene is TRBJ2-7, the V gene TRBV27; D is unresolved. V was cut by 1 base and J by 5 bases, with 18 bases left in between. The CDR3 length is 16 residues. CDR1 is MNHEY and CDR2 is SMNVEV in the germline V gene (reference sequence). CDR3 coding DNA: TGTGCCAGCAGTTTATTGGGGAATCGGCCTGGAGACGAGCAGTACTTC. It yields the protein CASSLLGNRPGDEQYF.

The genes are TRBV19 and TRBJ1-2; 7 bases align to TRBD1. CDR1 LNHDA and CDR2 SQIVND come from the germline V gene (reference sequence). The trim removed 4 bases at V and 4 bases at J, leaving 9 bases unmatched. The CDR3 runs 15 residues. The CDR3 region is CASSTTGQATYGYTF. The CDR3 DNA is TGTGCCAGTAGTACTACCGGACAGGCCACCTATGGCTACACCTTC.

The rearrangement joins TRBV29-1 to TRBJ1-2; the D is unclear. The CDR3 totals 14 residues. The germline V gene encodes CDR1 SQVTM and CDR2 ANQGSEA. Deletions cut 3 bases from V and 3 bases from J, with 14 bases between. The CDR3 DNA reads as TGCAGCGTTGAGTTGAGGGAGCGGCACTATGGCTACACCTTC. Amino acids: CSVELRERHYGYTF.

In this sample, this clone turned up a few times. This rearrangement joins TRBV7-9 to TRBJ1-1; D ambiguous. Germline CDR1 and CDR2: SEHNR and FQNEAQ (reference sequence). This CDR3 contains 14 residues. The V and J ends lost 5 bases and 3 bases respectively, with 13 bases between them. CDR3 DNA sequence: TGTGCCAGCAGCCCCCTGACCGTGGACACTGAAGCTTTCTTT. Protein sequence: CASSPLTVDTEAFF.

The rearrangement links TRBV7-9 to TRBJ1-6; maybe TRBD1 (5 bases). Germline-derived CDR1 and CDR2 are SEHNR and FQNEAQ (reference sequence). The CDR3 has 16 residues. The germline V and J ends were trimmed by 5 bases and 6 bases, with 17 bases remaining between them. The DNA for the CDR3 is TGTGCCAGCAGCATCTCCGGGACGGCCATTAATTCACCCCTCCACTTT. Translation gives CASSISGTAINSPLHF.

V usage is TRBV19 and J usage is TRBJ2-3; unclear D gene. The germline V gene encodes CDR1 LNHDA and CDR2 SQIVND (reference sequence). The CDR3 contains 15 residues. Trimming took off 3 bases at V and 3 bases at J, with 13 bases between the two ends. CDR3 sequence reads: CASSIFAPTTDTQYF. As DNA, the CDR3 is TGTGCCAGTAGTATCTTCGCCCCGACGACAGATACGCAGTATTTT.

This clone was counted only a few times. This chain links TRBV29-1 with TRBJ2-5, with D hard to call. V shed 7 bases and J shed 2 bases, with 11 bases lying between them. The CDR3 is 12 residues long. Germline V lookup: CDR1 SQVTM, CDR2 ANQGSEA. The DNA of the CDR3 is TGCAGCGGTGTTGCGGCGCAAGAGACCCAGTACTTC. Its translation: CSGVAAQETQYF.

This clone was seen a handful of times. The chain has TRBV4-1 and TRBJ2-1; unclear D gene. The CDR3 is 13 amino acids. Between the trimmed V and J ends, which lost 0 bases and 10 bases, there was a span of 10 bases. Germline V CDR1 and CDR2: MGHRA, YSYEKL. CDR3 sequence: CASSQEPVGEQFF. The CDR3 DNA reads TGCGCCAGCAGCCAAGAACCCGTTGGCGAGCAGTTCTTC.

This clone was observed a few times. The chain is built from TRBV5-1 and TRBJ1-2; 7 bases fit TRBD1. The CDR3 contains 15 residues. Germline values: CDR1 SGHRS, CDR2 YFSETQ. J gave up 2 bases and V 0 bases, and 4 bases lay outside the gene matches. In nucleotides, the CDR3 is TGCGCCAGCAGCTTGGACGTGACAGGGAACTATGGCTACACCTTC. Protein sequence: CASSLDVTGNYGYTF. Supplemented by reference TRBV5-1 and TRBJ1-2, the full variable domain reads KAGVTQTPRYLIKTRGQQVTLSCSPISGHRSVSWYQQTPGQGLQFLFEYFSETQRNKGNFPGRFSGRQFSNSRSEMNVSTLELGDSALYLCASSLDVTGNYGYTFGSGTRLTVV.

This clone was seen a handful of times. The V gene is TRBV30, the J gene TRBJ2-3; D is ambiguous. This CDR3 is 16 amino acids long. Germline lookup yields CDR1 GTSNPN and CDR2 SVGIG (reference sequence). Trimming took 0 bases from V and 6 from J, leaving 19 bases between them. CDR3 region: CAWSVRRSTAVDTQYF. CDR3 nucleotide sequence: TGTGCCTGGAGTGTACGGCGGAGCACGGCGGTGGATACGCAGTATTTT. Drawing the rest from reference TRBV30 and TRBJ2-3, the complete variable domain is SQTIHQWPATLVQPVGSPLSLECTVEGTSNPNLYWYRQAAGRGLQLLFYSVGIGQISSEVPQNLSASRPQDRQFILSSKKLLLSDSGFYLCAWSVRRSTAVDTQYFGPGTRLTVL.

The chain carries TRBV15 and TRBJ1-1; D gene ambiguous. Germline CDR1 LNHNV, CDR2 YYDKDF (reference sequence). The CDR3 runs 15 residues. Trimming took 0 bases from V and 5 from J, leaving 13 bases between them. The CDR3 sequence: CATSRDLGPETEAFF. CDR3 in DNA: TGTGCCACCAGCAGAGATCTTGGGCCAGAGACTGAAGCTTTCTTT. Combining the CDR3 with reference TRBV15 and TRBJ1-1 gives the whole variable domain DAMVIQNPRYQVTQFGKPVTLSCSQTLNHNVMYWYQQKSSQAPKLLFHYYDKDFNNEADTPDNFQSRRPNTSFCFLDIRSPGLGDTAMYLCATSRDLGPETEAFFGQGTRLTVV.

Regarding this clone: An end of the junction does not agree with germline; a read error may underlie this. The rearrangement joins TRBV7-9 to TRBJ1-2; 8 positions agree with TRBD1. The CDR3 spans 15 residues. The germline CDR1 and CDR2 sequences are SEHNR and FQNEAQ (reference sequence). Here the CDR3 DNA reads TGTGCCGGCAGCTTAGCCTCAGGGGGCGCAGGAGGCTACACCTTC. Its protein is CAGSLASGGAGGYTF.

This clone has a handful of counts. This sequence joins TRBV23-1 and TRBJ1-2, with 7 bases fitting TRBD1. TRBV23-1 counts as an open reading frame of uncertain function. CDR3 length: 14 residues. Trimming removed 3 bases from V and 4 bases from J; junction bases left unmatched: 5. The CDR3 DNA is TGCGCCAGCAGTCAGGAAGGGGGCTCCTATGGCTACACCTTC. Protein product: CASSQEGGSYGYTF.

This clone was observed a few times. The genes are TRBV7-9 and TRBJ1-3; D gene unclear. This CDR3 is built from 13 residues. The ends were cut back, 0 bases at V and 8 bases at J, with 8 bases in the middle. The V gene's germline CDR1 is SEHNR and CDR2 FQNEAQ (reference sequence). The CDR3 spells CASSLALGYTIYF. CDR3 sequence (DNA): TGTGCCAGCAGCTTAGCGCTCGGTTACACCATATATTTT. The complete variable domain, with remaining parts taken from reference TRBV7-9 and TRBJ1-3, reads DTGVSQNPRHKITKRGQNVTFRCDPISEHNRLYWYRQTLGQGPEFLTYFQNEAQLEKSRLLSDRFSAERPKGSFSTLEIQRTEQGDSAMYLCASSLALGYTIYFGEGSWLTVV.